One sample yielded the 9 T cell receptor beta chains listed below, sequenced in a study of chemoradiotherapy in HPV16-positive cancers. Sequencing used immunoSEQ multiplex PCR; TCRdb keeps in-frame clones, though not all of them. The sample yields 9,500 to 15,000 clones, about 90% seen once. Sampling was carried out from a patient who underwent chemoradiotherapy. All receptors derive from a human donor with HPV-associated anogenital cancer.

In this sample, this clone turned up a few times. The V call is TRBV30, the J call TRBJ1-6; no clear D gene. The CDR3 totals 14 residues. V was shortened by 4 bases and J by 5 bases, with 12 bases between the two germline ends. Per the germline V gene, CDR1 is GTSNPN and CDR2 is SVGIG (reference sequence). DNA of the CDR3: TGTGCCTGGATCGGCCAAAGCAATAATTCACCCCTCCACTTT. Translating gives CAWIGQSNNSPLHF. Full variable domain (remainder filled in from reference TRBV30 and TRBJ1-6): SQTIHQWPATLVQPVGSPLSLECTVEGTSNPNLYWYRQAAGRGLQLLFYSVGIGQISSEVPQNLSASRPQDRQFILSSKKLLLSDSGFYLCAWIGQSNNSPLHFGNGTRLTVT.

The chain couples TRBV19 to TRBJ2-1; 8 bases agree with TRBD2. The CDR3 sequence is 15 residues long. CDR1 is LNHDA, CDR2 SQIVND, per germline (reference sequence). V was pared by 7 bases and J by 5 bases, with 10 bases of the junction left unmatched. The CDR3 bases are TGTGCCAGTACCGATGGGCTAGCGGGTGACAATGAGCAGTTCTTC. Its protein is CASTDGLAGDNEQFF.

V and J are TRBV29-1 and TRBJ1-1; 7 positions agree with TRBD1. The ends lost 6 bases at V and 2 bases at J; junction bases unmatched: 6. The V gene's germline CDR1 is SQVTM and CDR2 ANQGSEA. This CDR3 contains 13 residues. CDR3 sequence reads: CSVTTGTNTEAFF. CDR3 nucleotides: TGCAGCGTGACGACAGGGACCAACACTGAAGCTTTCTTT. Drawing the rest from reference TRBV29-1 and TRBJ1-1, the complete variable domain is SAVISQKPSRDICQRGTSLTIQCQVDSQVTMMFWYRQQPGQSLTLIATANQGSEATYESGFVIDKFPISRPNLTFSTLTVSNMSPEDSSIYLCSVTTGTNTEAFFGQGTRLTVV.

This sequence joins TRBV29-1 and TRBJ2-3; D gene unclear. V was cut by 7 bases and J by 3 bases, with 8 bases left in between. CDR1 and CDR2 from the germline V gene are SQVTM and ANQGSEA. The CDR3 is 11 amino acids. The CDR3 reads CSGYITDTQYF. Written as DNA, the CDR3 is TGCAGCGGCTACATTACAGATACGCAGTATTTT.

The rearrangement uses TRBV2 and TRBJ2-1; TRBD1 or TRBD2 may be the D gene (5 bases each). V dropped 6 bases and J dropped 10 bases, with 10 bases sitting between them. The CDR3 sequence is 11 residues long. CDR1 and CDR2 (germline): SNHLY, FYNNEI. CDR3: CASSGAGEQFF. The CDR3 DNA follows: TGTGCCAGCAGCGGGGCTGGCGAGCAGTTCTTC.

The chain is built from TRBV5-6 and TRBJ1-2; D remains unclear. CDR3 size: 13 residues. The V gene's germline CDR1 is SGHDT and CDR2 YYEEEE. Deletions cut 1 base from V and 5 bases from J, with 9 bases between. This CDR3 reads CASSLSEGYGYTF. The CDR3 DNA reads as TGTGCCAGCAGCTTGTCAGAGGGATATGGCTACACCTTC. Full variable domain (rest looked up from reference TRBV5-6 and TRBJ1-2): DAGVTQSPTHLIKTRGQQVTLRCSPKSGHDTVSWYQQALGQGPQFIFQYYEEEERQRGNFPDRFSGHQFPNYSSELNVNALLLGDSALYLCASSLSEGYGYTFGSGTRLTVV.

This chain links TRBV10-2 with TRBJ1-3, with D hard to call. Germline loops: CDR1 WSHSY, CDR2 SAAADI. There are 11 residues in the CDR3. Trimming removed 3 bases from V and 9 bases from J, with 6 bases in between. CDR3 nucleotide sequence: TGCGCCAGCAGTGAAGAGGCCACCATATATTTT. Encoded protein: CASSEEATIYF.

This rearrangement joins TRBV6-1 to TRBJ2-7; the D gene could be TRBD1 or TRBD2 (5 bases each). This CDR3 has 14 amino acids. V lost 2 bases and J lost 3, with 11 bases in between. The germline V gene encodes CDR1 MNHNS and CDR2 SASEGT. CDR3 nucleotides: TGTGCCAGCAGTGAAAAGGCGAGGGGCTACGAGCAGTACTTC. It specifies CASSEKARGYEQYF.

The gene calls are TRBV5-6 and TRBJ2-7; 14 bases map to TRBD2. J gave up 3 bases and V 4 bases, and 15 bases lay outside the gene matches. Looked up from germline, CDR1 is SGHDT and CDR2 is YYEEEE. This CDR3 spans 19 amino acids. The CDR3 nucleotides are TGTGCCAGCAGCCCGATAGGGACTAGCGGGAGTGCCGGATACTACGAGCAGTACTTC. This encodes CASSPIGTSGSAGYYEQYF.